This T cell receptor (beta chain) was sequenced for a study of shared clonotypes between healthy human individuals. Measured with immunoSEQ multiplex PCR; TCRdb has only the in-frame clones, and not every one. The data show 2 million to 3 million clones, roughly 93% seen once. Germline lookup yields CDR1 WNHNN and CDR2 SYGVQD (reference sequence). V was clipped by 6 bases and J by 5 bases; unmatched bases: 4. The CDR3 is 13 residues long. The J gene is TRBJ1-1, the V gene TRBV10-1, with TRBD1 matching over 9 bases. The clonotype was recovered from a young man in good health. Some clones in this sample may be carry-over from other donors' samples. The sequenced sample consisted of naive CD4+ T cells from PBMCs. Subset given: CD45RA+ positively selected. The CDR3 nucleotides are TGCGCCAGCAGCGGGACAGGGCCTACTGAAGCTTTCTTT. It codes for CASSGTGPTEAFF.